This T cell receptor (beta chain) was recovered during a study of somatic mutations in cytotoxic T cells in rheumatoid arthritis. Whole-study findings and limits: Comparison of CD8+ T-cell clonality between rheumatoid arthritis patients and age-matched healthy controls yielded no significant difference. CD8+ clonality rose with age in rheumatoid arthritis patients, not healthy controls. The authors did not know the antigen targets of the expanded CD8+ clones.

A few counts support this clone. Its antigen is currently unknown. Sequencing used immunoSEQ multiplex PCR; TCRdb keeps in-frame clones, though not all of them. The sample lists about 4,500 clones, around 77% occurring once. CD4+ and CD8+ cells were isolated by positive magnetic bead selection, with purity checked by flow cytometry. Unmatched junction bases numbered 8, after V lost 6 bases and J lost 3 bases. CDR1 and CDR2 (germline): SGHAT, FQDESV (reference sequence). This CDR3 region has 15 residues. The TCR was taken from a woman aged 60-75 years with rheumatoid arthritis. Sequences were obtained from CD8+ T cells sorted from blood. This chain uses TRBV11-1 with TRBJ2-3; 8 bases match TRBD2. The CDR3 nucleotides are TGTGCCAGCAGGTCTAGTGCGGGGGGAACAGATACGCAGTATTTT. Encoded protein: CASRSSAGGTDTQYF.